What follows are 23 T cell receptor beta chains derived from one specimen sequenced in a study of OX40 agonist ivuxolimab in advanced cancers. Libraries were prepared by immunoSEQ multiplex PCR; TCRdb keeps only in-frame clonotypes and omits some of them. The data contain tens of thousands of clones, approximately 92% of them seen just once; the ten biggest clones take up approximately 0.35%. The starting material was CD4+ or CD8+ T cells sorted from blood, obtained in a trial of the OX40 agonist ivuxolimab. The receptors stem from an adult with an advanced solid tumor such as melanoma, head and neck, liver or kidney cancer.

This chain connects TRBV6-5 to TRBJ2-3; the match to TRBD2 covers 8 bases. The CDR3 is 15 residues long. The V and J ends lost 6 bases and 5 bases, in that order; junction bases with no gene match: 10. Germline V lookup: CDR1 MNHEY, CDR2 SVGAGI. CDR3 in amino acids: CASSLTGGSGDTQYF. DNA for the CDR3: TGTGCCAGCAGCTTAACGGGGGGGTCCGGAGATACGCAGTATTTT.

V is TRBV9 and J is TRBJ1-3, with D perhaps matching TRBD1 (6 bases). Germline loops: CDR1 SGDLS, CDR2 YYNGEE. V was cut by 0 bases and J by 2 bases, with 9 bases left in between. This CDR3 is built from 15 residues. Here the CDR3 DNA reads TGTGCCAGCAGCGTAGGGGGGGCTGCTGGAAACACCATATATTTT. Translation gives CASSVGGAAGNTIYF.

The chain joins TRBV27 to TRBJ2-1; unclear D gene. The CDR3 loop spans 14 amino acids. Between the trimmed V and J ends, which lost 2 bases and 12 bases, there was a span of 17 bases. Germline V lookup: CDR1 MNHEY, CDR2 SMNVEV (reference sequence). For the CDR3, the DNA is TGTGCCAGCAGTTTAACTGCAGGCAATGAGTGGCAGTTCTTC. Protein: CASSLTAGNEWQFF.

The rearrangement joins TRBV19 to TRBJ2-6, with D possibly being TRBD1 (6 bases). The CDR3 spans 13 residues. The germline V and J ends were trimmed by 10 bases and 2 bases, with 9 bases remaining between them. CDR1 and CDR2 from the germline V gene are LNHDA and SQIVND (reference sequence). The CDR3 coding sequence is TGTGCCACCCGACAGGCTGGGGCCAACGTCCTGACTTTC. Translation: CATRQAGANVLTF.

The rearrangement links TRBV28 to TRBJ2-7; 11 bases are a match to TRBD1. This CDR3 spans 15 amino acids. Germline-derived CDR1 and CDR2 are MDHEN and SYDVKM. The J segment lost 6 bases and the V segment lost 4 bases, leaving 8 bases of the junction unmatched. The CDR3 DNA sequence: TGTGCCAGCAGTTACCACGGACAGGGGGCCCCCGAGCAGTACTTC. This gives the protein CASSYHGQGAPEQYF.

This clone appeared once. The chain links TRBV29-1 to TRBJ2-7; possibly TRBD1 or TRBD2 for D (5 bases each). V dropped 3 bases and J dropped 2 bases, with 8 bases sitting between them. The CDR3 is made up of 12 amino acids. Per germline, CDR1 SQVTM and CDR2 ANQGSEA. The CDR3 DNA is TGCAGCGTTGATGGGGACGCCTACGAGCAGTACTTC. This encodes CSVDGDAYEQYF.

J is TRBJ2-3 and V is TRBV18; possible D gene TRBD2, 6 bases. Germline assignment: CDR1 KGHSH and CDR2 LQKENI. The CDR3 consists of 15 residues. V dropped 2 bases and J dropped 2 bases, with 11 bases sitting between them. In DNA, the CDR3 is TGTGCCAGCTCACCAGCGGTAGCGGTCACAGATACGCAGTATTTT. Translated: CASSPAVAVTDTQYF. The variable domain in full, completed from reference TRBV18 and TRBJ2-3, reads NAGVMQNPRHLVRRRGQEARLRCSPMKGHSHVYWYRQLPEEGLKFMVYLQKENIIDESGMPKERFSAEFPKEGPSILRIQQVVRGDSAAYFCASSPAVAVTDTQYFGPGTRLTVL.

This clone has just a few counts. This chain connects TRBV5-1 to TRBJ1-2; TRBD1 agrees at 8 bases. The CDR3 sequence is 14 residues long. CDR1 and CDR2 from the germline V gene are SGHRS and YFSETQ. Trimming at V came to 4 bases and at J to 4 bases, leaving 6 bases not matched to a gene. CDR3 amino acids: CASSRGQGVYGYTF. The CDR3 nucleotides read TGCGCCAGCAGCCGTGGACAGGGAGTCTATGGCTACACCTTC.

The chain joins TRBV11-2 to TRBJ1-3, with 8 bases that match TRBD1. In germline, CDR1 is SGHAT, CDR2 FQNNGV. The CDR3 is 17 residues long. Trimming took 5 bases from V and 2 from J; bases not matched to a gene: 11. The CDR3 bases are TGTGCCAGCAGCCCTTGGACAGGGCCGGAGACTGGAAACACCATATATTTT. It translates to CASSPWTGPETGNTIYF.

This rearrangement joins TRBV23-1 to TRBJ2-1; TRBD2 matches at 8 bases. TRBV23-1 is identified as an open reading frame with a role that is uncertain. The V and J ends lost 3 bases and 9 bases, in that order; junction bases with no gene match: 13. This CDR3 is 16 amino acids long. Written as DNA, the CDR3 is TGCGCCAGCAGTCATGAGGGCGGGGGGCCAGGGTTTGAGCAGTTCTTC. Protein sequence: CASSHEGGGPGFEQFF.

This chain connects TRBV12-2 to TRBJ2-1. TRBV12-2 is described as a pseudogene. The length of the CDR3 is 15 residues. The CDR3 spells CASRFRQGTYNEQFF. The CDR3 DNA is TGTGCAAGTCGCTTCAGACAAGGGACGTACAATGAGCAGTTCTTC.

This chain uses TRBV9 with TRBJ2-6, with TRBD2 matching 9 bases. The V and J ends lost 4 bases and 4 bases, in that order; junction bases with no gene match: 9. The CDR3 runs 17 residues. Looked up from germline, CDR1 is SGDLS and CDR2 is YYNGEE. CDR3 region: CASSPPAGGRGANVLTF. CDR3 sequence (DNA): TGTGCCAGCAGCCCCCCAGCGGGAGGCCGGGGGGCCAACGTCCTGACTTTC.

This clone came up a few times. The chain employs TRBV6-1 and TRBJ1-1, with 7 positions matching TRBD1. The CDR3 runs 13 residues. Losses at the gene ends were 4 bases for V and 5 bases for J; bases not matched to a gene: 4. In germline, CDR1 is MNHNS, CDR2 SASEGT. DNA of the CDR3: TGTGCCAGCAGTGTTGACAGGGAGACTGAAGCTTTCTTT. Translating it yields CASSVDRETEAFF.

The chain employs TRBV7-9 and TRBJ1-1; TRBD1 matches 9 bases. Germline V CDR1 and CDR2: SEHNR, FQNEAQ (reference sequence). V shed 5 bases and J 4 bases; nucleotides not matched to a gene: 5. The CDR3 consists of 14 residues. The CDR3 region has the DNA TGTGCCAGCAGCCCCGGACAGGGGACCACTGAAGCTTTCTTT. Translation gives CASSPGQGTTEAFF.

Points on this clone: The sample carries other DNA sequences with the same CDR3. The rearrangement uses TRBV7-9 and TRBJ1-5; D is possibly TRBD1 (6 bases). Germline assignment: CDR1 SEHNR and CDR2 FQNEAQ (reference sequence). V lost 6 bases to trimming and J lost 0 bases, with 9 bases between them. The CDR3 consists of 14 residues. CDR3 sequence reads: CASSRGGSNQPQHF. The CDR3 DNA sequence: TGTGCCAGCAGTAGGGGGGGTAGCAATCAGCCCCAGCATTTT.

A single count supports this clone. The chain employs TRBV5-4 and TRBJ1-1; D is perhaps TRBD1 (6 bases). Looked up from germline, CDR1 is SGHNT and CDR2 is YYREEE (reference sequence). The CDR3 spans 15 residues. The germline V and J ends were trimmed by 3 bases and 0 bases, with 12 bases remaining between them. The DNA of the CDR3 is TGTGCCAGCAGCTACCCTCGGGACATGAACACTGAAGCTTTCTTT. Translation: CASSYPRDMNTEAFF.

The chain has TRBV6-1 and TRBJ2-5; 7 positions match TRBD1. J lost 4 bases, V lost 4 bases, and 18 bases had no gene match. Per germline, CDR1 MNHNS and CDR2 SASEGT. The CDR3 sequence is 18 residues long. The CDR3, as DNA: TGTGCCAGCAGTGCCCCCGACAGGGACAAATGGGCAGGAGAGACCCAGTACTTC. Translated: CASSAPDRDKWAGETQYF.

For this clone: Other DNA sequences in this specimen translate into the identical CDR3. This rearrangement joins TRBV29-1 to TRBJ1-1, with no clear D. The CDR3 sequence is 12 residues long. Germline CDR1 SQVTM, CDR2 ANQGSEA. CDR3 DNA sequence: TGCAGTGCCGGACGTGTGGGCACTGAAGCTTTCTTT. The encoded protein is CSAGRVGTEAFF.

CDR3 sequence reads: CASSMRVATSDNEQFF. The CDR3 coding sequence is TGTGCCAGCAGTATGCGAGTAGCTACATCCGACAATGAGCAGTTCTTC. The chain combines TRBV21-1 with TRBJ2-1; TRBD2, as called in the table, went unchecked against the DNA. TRBV21-1 is annotated as a pseudogene. CDR3 length equals 16 residues.

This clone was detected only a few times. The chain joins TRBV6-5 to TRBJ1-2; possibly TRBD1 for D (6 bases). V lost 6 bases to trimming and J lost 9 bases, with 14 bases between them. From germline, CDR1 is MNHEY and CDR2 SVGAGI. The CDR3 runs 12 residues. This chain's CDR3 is CASREGGGRYTF. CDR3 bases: TGTGCCAGCAGGGAGGGGGGCGGTCGCTACACCTTC.

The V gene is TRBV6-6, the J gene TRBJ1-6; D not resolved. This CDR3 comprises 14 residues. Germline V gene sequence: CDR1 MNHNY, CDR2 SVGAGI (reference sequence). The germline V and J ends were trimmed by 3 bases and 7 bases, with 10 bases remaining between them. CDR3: CASSYVLKNSPLHF. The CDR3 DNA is TGTGCCAGCAGTTATGTTCTGAAAAATTCACCCCTCCACTTT.

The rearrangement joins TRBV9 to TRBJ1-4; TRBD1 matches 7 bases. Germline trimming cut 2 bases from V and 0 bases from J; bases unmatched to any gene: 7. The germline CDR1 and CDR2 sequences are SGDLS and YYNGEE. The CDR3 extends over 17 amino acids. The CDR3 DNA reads TGTGCCAGCAGCGTTGACCCGGGACAGACAACTAATGAAAAACTGTTTTTT. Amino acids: CASSVDPGQTTNEKLFF.

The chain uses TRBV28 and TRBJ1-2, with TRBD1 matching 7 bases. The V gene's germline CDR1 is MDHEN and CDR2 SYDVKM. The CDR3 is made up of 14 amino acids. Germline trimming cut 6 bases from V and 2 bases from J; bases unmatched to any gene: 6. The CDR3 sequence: CASSSPGGNYGYTF. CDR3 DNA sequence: TGTGCCAGCAGCTCCCCAGGGGGGAACTATGGCTACACCTTC.